This TCR beta chain was identified in a study of response to subunit inactivated influenza vaccine. Findings and limits, study-wide: There was a suggestion from the authors that each seasonal influenza vaccination recruits few new T cells.

This clonotype was seen a few times. Its antigen is undetermined. TCRdb re-called the RT-PCR reads through MiXCR, storing one row per CDR3 protein. The data show around 530,000 distinct CDR3 sequences, more than 15% seen once. The V gene lost 6 bases and the J gene lost 6 bases, with 18 bases spanning the gap. Germline CDR1 and CDR2: LGHDT and YNNKEL (reference sequence). The CDR3 totals 15 residues. This sequence originates from a man between 50 and 75 years old who received an inactivated influenza vaccine. The chain recombines TRBV3-1 with TRBJ2-4; D possibly corresponds to TRBD1 (6 bases). Specimen: CD4+ T cells sorted from PBMCs, collected less than 30 months after vaccination. CDR3 coding DNA: TGTGCCAGCAGTCTCACTTTCCAGGGGCGAAACATTCAGTACTTC. Amino acids: CASSLTFQGRNIQYF.